This T cell receptor (beta chain) was sequenced during a study of T cell responses to AZD1222 COVID-19 vaccine. Trimming removed 0 bases from V and 4 bases from J, with 13 bases in between. The CDR3 is 15 amino acids. In germline, CDR1 is SGHRS, CDR2 YFSETQ. This table comes from immunoSEQ multiplex PCR, and its TCRdb copy is limited to in-frame clones, with some not included. The repertoire has some 250,000 clones, 90% to 95% of them found once; the top ten carry roughly 0.51%. The sequence came from an adult who received the AZD1222 COVID-19 vaccine. This chain uses TRBV5-1 with TRBJ1-2; TRBD1 might be the D (6 bases). The material sequenced was peripheral blood, taken 28 days after the second AZD1222 dose. CDR3 DNA: TGCGCCAGCAGCTTGGTGTCAGGGGACCTCTATGGCTACACCTTC. As protein: CASSLVSGDLYGYTF.